The subject of this entry is one T cell receptor beta chain. This clonotype occurred a few times. Its antigen is unknown. The input lacks base qualities; no much larger clone sits a single base away. Taken from the germline V gene, the CDR1 and CDR2 loops are SGHRS and YFSETQ. Germline trimming: 4 bases from V, 4 bases from J; junction bases outside gene matches: 10. The CDR3 has 16 amino acids, counting the end cysteine and phenylalanine. This entry keeps only the CDR3 DNA: 48 bases, framed from base 1. The sample is drawn from a study of blood T cells in healthy people across ages (dated by TCRdb to between 2014 and 2017). A note on the overall study: In model experiments, template switching captured roughly one uniquely barcoded TCR beta cDNA molecule for every two T cells. To avoid experimental bias, donors of different ages were spread randomly across the sequencing lanes. To track age-related changes in TCR beta repertoire diversity, the study relied on deep sequencing normalized with unique cDNA molecular identifiers. The donors were divided into four age groups: young (average about 16 years), middle-aged (over 35), aged (approximately 62) and long-lived (82). The study analyzed two additional independent replicas of 1 million unique cDNA reads from the same blood draw for two donors, one aged 18 to 30 and one aged 80 or older.

What the study reported, not specific to this receptor: Total diversity estimates from one million sequenced T cells were considered lower bounds and underestimates. Because profiling used bulk unsorted PBMCs, naive and antigen-experienced compartments could not be compared conclusively. The CMV infection status of donors was not known, potentially confounding age-related changes in expanded clonotypes. As age increased, observed TCR beta diversity per million T cells dropped in a roughly linear way, and a significant reduction was already evident by age about 40. The long-lived group showed more naive CD4+ T cells, fewer expanded clones and increased TCR diversity than the aged group, suggesting age selection. Observed TCR beta diversity correlated strongly with the percentage of naive T cells measured by flow cytometry.

To prepare the library, 5' RACE was applied. The sequencer listed for this sample is Illumina HiSeq 2500. A second roughly 6 to 12 cycle PCR used a sample-barcoded 5' primer and a J-beta primer mix. Each TCR beta cDNA molecule received a unique molecular identifier from a template-switch 5' adaptor carrying 12 random nucleotides. At least 2.5 million CDR3-containing paired-end reads were obtained from each sample. First-strand cDNA synthesis was performed from all RNA using the Mint cDNA synthesis kit, with priming by a TRBC-specific oligonucleotide. All cDNA was treated with uracil-DNA glycosylase and then went through a first 18-cycle PCR with the universal primers M1SS and BC2_uni_R. Under the source paper's analysis protocol: Each sample was normalized by randomly selecting 1 million high-quality reads, each carrying a distinct molecular identifier. Reads sharing molecular identifiers were discarded rather than binned into consensus sequences. MiTCR, with a Q25 quality threshold and the strictest error-elimination algorithm, was used for CDR3 identification, clonotype clustering and error correction. A nonparametric unseen species model using Euler transformation provided a lower-bound estimate of total TCR beta diversity. TCRdb applied fastp at Q25 and MiXCR to the public reads, then kept only in-frame beta chains. Records with the same CDR3 protein are collapsed into one entry carrying the most frequent genes and DNA. For this entry, the V and J calls and clone size follow TCRdb and not the study's own pipeline. The sample table holds 1.5 million to 2 million distinct CDR3 sequences, of which roughly 30% were seen once. In total, the top ten clones hold about 10% of the sample.

Systemically healthy Caucasian individuals from Russia, 39 in total and aged about 6 to 100 years, were included as donors. Ten milliliters of peripheral blood were drawn from each donor into EDTA-treated Vacutainer tubes. PBMCs were isolated by Ficoll-Paque density-gradient centrifugation, with at least 7 million obtained per sample. Trizol reagent was used to extract total RNA from the PBMCs, yielding at least 6 micrograms per sample. For every donor, an aliquot of PBMCs went through flow cytometry to measure the percentages of naive CD45RAhigh/CD27high T cells. The chain is made from TRBV5-1 and TRBJ2-1, with 8 junctional bases fitting TRBD2. This TCR was recovered from a woman aged 25 to 39 in good health. Sequenced material: blood. The CDR3 protein sequence reads: CASSTGGGLDYNEQFF. The DNA sequence is given as TGCGCCAGCAGCACGGGGGGGGGACTGGATTACAATGAGCAGTTCTTC. The entire variable domain, with the stretches around the CDR3 drawn from the reference TRBV5-1 and TRBJ2-1 proteins, is KAGVTQTPRYLIKTRGQQVTLSCSPISGHRSVSWYQQTPGQGLQFLFEYFSETQRNKGNFPGRFSGRQFSNSRSEMNVSTLELGDSALYLCASSTGGGLDYNEQFFGPGTRLTVL.